The clone carrying this TCR beta chain was picked up one time. Its antigen is undetermined. The data originate from a study of CD8+ T cells in alopecia areata. Study-wide results and limits: Especially in alopecia totalis/universalis, lesional scalp showed greater clonality than normal scalp did.

V was shortened by 1 base and J by 8 bases, with 14 bases between the two germline ends. The CDR3 is 13 amino acids. Germline values: CDR1 GTSNPN, CDR2 SVGIG (reference sequence). Extraction and reverse transcription of RNA yielded cDNA as the sequencing template. The protocol was immunoSEQ multiplex PCR, while the TCRdb copy is restricted to in-frame clones and leaves out a portion. The data contain roughly 100,000 clones, around 60% of them singletons. Sequencing was done on a sample of CD4+ T cells sorted from blood. The clonotype was recovered from a human donor in good health. This chain uses TRBV30 with TRBJ1-2; D is possibly TRBD1 (6 bases). The CDR3 DNA follows: TGTGCCTGGAGTGGACTCATCCAGGGGGGCTACACCTTC. It codes for CAWSGLIQGGYTF. Together with reference TRBV30 and TRBJ1-2, the CDR3 gives the full variable domain: SQTIHQWPATLVQPVGSPLSLECTVEGTSNPNLYWYRQAAGRGLQLLFYSVGIGQISSEVPQNLSASRPQDRQFILSSKKLLLSDSGFYLCAWSGLIQGGYTFGSGTRLTVV.